One and the same sample provided the 11 T cell receptor beta chains below, sequenced in a study of PD-1 and CTLA-4 blockade in melanoma. Sequencing used immunoSEQ multiplex PCR; TCRdb keeps in-frame clones, though not all of them. Among roughly 7,200 clones listed, about 80% were seen once. Sequencing used CD8+ T cells from peripheral blood, obtained before anti-PD-1 treatment. All receptors derive from a human donor with melanoma.

The rearrangement joins TRBV5-6 to TRBJ2-6; D is uncertain. This CDR3 comprises 16 residues. The germline V and J ends were trimmed by 4 bases and 0 bases, with 11 bases remaining between them. From germline, CDR1 is SGHDT and CDR2 YYEEEE. As DNA, the CDR3 is TGTGCCAGCAGCATCTACCGAACCTCTGGGGCCAACGTCCTGACTTTC. The encoded protein is CASSIYRTSGANVLTF.

V usage is TRBV11-2 and J usage is TRBJ2-2; D is perhaps TRBD2 (5 bases). With 6 bases removed from V and 2 bases from J, the gap between germline ends came to 7 bases. CDR3 length: 13 amino acids. Germline CDR1 SGHAT, CDR2 FQNNGV. CDR3 in amino acids: CASRDSNTGELFF. CDR3 in DNA: TGTGCCAGCAGGGACTCTAACACCGGGGAGCTGTTTTTT. Looking up the rest from reference TRBV11-2 and TRBJ2-2 gives the full variable domain: EAGVAQSPRYKIIEKRQSVAFWCNPISGHATLYWYQQILGQGPKLLIQFQNNGVVDDSQLPKDRFSAERLKGVDSTLKIQPAKLEDSAVYLCASRDSNTGELFFGEGSRLTVL.

By share, this clone counts as large (0.1 to 1%). The gene calls are TRBV30 and TRBJ2-7, with 9 bases aligning to TRBD1. Trimming cost V 4 bases and J 3 bases; bases outside gene matches: 7. CDR1 and CDR2 (germline): GTSNPN, SVGIG (reference sequence). There are 14 residues in the CDR3. The DNA of the CDR3 is TGTGCCTGGACAGTCGGGACAGGGCGCTACGAGCAGTACTTC. It encodes CAWTVGTGRYEQYF.

The V gene is TRBV19, the J gene TRBJ1-4, with D possibly matching TRBD1 (6 bases). The CDR3 is 14 residues long. Per the germline V gene, CDR1 is LNHDA and CDR2 is SQIVND (reference sequence). Trimming shortened V by 3 bases and J by 10 bases, and 15 bases separated the two germline ends. As DNA, the CDR3 is TGTGCCAGTAGTATTAAGACAGGTAGCGTAAAACTGTTTTTT. Protein: CASSIKTGSVKLFF.

The rearrangement joins TRBV2 to TRBJ1-1; D remains ambiguous. From germline, CDR1 is SNHLY and CDR2 FYNNEI. The CDR3 is 13 amino acids. V was trimmed by 4 bases and J by 8 bases, leaving 14 bases between them. CDR3 loop: CASSAFVTPEAFF. For the CDR3, the DNA is TGTGCCAGCAGTGCCTTCGTGACGCCCGAAGCTTTCTTT.

The gene calls are TRBV11-3 and TRBJ2-1, with 10 bases that match TRBD2. This CDR3 is built from 15 residues. CDR1 SGHNT and CDR2 YENEEA come from the germline V gene. J gave up 3 bases and V 5 bases, and 4 bases lay outside the gene matches. CDR3 coding DNA: TGTGCCAGCAGCCCGAAGCGGGAGGGCTACAATGAGCAGTTCTTC. Translating it yields CASSPKREGYNEQFF.

The genes are TRBV27 and TRBJ2-3, with D possibly being TRBD2 (6 bases). Trimming took off 3 bases at V and 1 base at J, with 23 bases between the two ends. Germline CDR1 MNHEY, CDR2 SMNVEV (reference sequence). This CDR3 comprises 19 residues. CDR3 loop: CASSFQAGRVTSGTDTQYF. CDR3 nucleotide sequence: TGTGCCAGCAGTTTCCAGGCCGGGAGAGTCACGTCGGGCACAGATACGCAGTATTTT.

The V call is TRBV3-1 (or the pseudogene TRBV3-2), the J call TRBJ2-5; D remains ambiguous. Germline V gene data show CDR1 as LGHDT and CDR2 as YNNKEL (reference sequence). The V end lost 0 bases, the J end lost 1 base, and 6 bases lay between the germline ends. The CDR3 extends over 14 amino acids. CDR3 loop: CASSQEGSQETQYF. CDR3 nucleotide sequence: TGTGCCAGCAGCCAAGAAGGCAGCCAAGAGACCCAGTACTTC.

The chain links TRBV7-9 to TRBJ2-2; D tentatively reads TRBD1 or TRBD2 (5 bases each). Germline V gives CDR1 SEHNR, CDR2 FQNEAQ (reference sequence). The CDR3 has 16 amino acids. V gave up 5 bases and J gave up 5 bases, with 18 bases separating them. This chain's CDR3 is CASSPLWGSATGELFF. CDR3 DNA sequence: TGTGCCAGCAGCCCCCTTTGGGGGTCAGCAACCGGGGAGCTGTTTTTT.

V is TRBV11-1 and J is TRBJ1-5; D call uncertain. The CDR3 has 13 amino acids. Per the germline V gene, CDR1 is SGHAT and CDR2 is FQDESV (reference sequence). V dropped 6 bases and J dropped 1 base, with 7 bases sitting between them. The CDR3 DNA sequence: TGTGCCAGCAGTTTGGGGAGCAATCAGCCCCAGCATTTT. Encoded protein: CASSLGSNQPQHF.

V usage is TRBV11-3 and J usage is TRBJ2-1; TRBD2 agrees at 13 bases. The J segment lost 7 bases and the V segment lost 5 bases, leaving 5 bases of the junction unmatched. Germline V lookup: CDR1 SGHNT, CDR2 YENEEA. This CDR3 has 15 residues. This CDR3 is CASSTSGRAGNEQFF. CDR3 bases: TGTGCCAGCAGCACTAGCGGGAGGGCCGGGAATGAGCAGTTCTTC.